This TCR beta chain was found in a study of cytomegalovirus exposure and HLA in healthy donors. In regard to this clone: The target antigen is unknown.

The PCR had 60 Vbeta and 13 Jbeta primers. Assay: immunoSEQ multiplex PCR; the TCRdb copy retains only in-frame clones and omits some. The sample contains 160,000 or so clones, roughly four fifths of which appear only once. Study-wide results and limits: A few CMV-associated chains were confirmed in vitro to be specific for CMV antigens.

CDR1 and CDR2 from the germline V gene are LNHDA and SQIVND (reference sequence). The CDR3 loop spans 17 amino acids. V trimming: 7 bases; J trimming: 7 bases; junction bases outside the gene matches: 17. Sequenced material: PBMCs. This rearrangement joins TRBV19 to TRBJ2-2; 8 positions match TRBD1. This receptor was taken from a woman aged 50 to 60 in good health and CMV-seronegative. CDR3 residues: CASTRSGTGGLSGELFF. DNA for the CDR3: TGTGCCAGTACCCGATCCGGGACAGGAGGATTGAGCGGGGAGCTGTTTTTT.